The source of this T cell receptor beta chain is a study of shared clonotypes between healthy human individuals. Study details: In total, the donors were two women and a few men aged 18 to 49. Per-donor plates numbered three CD4 naive, three CD4 memory, two CD8 naive and one CD8 memory. Broader study findings: Between a handful of donors, naive CD4 clonotypes were shared at a level of approximately 5%. In this cohort, only blood was sampled, and tissue repertoires likely differ.

The CDR3 length is 15 residues. The germline V gene has CDR1 SGHDT and CDR2 YYEEEE. TCRdb's copy holds only in-frame clones and misses some; the assay was immunoSEQ multiplex PCR. The sample has around 2.3 million clones; 95% are singletons. With respect to this clone: Its target is unknown. One junction end disagrees with the germline gene, perhaps due to a read error.

The chain combines TRBV5-6 with TRBJ1-2; 7 nucleotides match TRBD1. The origin of this receptor is a young man in good health. Sequenced: naive CD4+ T cells sorted from blood. The subset here: CD45RA+ positively selected. Written as DNA, the CDR3 is TGTGCCAGCAGTTTGGGAGGGGGCGGAACTTATGGCTACACCTTC. Residues: CASSLGGGGTYGYTF.